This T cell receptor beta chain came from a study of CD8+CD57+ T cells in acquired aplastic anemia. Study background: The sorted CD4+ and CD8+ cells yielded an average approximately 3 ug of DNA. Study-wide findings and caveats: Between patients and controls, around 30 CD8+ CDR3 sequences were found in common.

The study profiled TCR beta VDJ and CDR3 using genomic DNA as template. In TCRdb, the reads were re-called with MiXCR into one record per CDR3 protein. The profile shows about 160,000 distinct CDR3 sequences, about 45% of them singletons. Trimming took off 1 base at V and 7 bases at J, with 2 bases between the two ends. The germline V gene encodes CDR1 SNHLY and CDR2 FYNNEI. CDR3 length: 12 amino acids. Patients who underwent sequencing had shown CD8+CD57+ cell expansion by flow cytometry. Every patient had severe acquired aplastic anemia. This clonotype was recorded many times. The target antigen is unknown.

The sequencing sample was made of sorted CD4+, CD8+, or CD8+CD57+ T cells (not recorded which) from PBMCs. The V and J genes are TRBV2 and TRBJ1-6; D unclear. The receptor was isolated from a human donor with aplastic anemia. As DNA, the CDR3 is TGTGCCAGCAGTGAAGGAAATTCACCCCTCCACTTT. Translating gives CASSEGNSPLHF.